The source of this T cell receptor beta chain is a study of cytomegalovirus exposure and HLA in healthy donors (dated by TCRdb to 2016 to 2017). Notes on the research overall: In an earlier analysis of approximately 640 of the donors, 250 to 300 Gb of sequence data and 120 million or so unique TCR beta sequences from about 179 million T cells were reported. Approximately 300 gigabases of sequencing data and 75 million to 85 million unique TCR sequences made up an early release that covered some 640 HLA-typed donors. The genetic ancestry cluster associated with self-reported Caucasian donors included 81% of the 350 to 500 genotyped donors. The study was designed to test whether signatures of past pathogen exposure could be identified by cataloging public T cell receptors. The study used immunosequencing to profile the T cell repertoires of 666 subjects and linked those repertoires to cytomegalovirus serostatus. Besides the first cohort of roughly 640 subjects, a separate validation cohort made up of over 95 different subjects was used. High-throughput TCR immunosequencing, statistical association of individual TCRs with disease status, and machine learning were combined to predict cytomegalovirus infection status. In a later analysis, previously published TCR beta repertoires from 550 to 750 donors were re-analyzed and high-resolution HLA genotyping was added so that TCR occurrence patterns could be studied. Rather than drawing on any new phenotypic data, the later analysis identified candidate immune exposures from TCR beta sequences and the way those sequences occurred across donors. To decide whether each TCR beta V gene segment behaved as functional or pseudogenic, an earlier analysis of nearly 600 of the donors relied on high-throughput TCR beta sequencing. Alongside the repertoire data, information on donor age, sex, ethnicity and CMV serostatus was compiled. Genome-wide SNP genotypes for about three fifths of the 666 donors were used in a later genetic analysis, which treated that subset as a discovery cohort. Every repertoire in the discovery cohort had been generated on one and the same sequencing platform. HLA typing covered class I and class II loci at four-digit resolution. Typing coverage varied by locus: about 620-630 donors for A, B, C, DRB1 and DQB1; roughly 520 for DQA1; more than 600 for DPA1; some 470 for DPB1. Several DR-DQ haplotypes were treated as single units for association and clustering because of strong linkage in the cohort. On average, over 200,000 unique TCR beta nucleotide sequences were sequenced per donor among 300 to 500 genotyped donors of the cohort, with 15% to 20% of those sequences being non-productive. The study at large found these results: In an earlier analysis of approximately 590 of the donors, most TCR beta V segments appeared in productive rearrangements about 90% or about 30% of the time, broadly matching IMGT annotations. At a false discovery rate of 0.05, a later analysis linked fewer than 20,000 TCR beta sequences to specific HLA alleles. Correlated functional status among segregating V segments might reflect linkage disequilibrium, but an unknown experimental factor could not be ruled out. According to the authors, the approach could potentially be generalized to other disease states and immunological phenotypes. Compared with the approximately 720-donor mean, donors in an Asian-associated ancestry cluster had fewer N-insertions in productive TCRs, according to a later genetic analysis. V-gene and J-gene trimming of TCR beta chains was associated with a missense DCLRE1C variant in a later genetic analysis, and the association was replicated in an independent cohort. A later analysis found that TCR association rates varied across HLA loci, with DRB1 alleles showing the most associated TCRs and HLA-C alleles the fewest. The cohort was sequenced for TCR beta chains only, and without alpha or paired-chain data the features that could be detected were limited. The classifier was reported to diagnose cytomegalovirus status with high specificity and sensitivity in both the original cohort and the validation cohort. A total of 164 TCR beta chains were listed by the study as associated with cytomegalovirus. The sequencing pipeline was judged likely to have produced a cluster of highly shared sequence variants as a technical artifact. A later analysis reported that several top co-occurrence clusters appeared linked to parvovirus B19, influenza, CMV and Epstein-Barr virus. In a later analysis, HLA-associated TCR beta chains were found to be more clonally expanded and to have lower generation probabilities than equally common non-associated chains. Three of the identified cytomegalovirus-associated TCR beta chains were confirmed in vitro to be specific for cytomegalovirus antigens. Most TCR sequences were seen in very few donors, while some public TCRs were found in many individuals. A further reported finding was that TCR beta sequences accurately predicted the HLA-A and HLA-B alleles for most subjects in the first cohort. When HLA alleles, especially DR and DQ, strongly co-occurred, attributing TCR associations to individual alleles was difficult. Some IMGT-functional V segments, including TRBV6-2 and TRBV6-3, could not be distinguished by the 87-base-pair reads and were therefore excluded. In a later analysis, most CMV-associated TCR beta chains were found to appear HLA-restricted, with HLA associations seemingly driven largely by CMV exposure. HLA typing was unavailable for some donors at each locus, so association tests used only the typed subset. CMV serostatus was the only immune exposure information available for the cohort. The presence/absence analyses assumed that sequencing depth was roughly uniform across donors, and that assumption may not be true. The earlier analysis of approximately 590 of the donors excluded about 16 rarely observed V segments, including chromosome 9 orphons, because counts were too low.

A note on this clone: Its antigen is currently not known.

Preparation of the library involved the immunoSEQ multiplex PCR assay. For the multiplex PCR, a mixture combining 60 forward primers for TCR Vbeta segments and 13 reverse primers for TCR Jbeta segments was used. A multiplex PCR assay on genomic DNA amplified the CDR3 region of rearranged TCR beta genes. On the Illumina HiSeq System, the amplified TCR beta libraries were sequenced as 87-base-pair reads. The paper's processing steps were these. Across the 640 or so repertoires, a later analysis counted roughly 77 million unique TCR beta chains, around 11 million of which were shared by at least two donors. Raw reads were error-corrected and collapsed into unique sequences by a nearest-neighbor algorithm in which closely related sequences were merged to remove PCR and sequencing errors. To assign V, D and J gene segments, CDR3 sequences were aligned to IMGT reference sequences. Each retained sequence needed at least a six-nucleotide match to both a V gene segment and a J gene segment. Rearrangements were called productive when the CDR3 lacked stop codons and stayed in frame with V and J; all others were non-productive. CDR3 was defined according to IMGT convention as the region running from the second conserved V-encoded cysteine to the conserved J-encoded phenylalanine. Sequences without an unambiguous match to a single V gene segment were excluded from the earlier analysis of almost 600 of the donors. In an earlier analysis of several hundred of the donors, a V segment was called functional when productive rearrangements were above 56.7%, and segregating when the standard deviation between donors exceeded 5%. To diagnose cytomegalovirus status from the catalog of TCR beta chain sequences, a statistical classification framework was built. In a later analysis, TCR nucleotide sequences were compared against IMGT/GENE-DB human TR gene sequences so that V and J genes could be assigned. A later analysis assigned CDR3 sequences and most-parsimonious VDJ recombination scenarios with the TCRdist pipeline. A later analysis defined each TCR beta chain by its CDR3 amino acid sequence plus V-gene family, and excluded reads lacking a unique V-gene family. A later analysis removed 592 highly shared, low-generation-probability nucleotide sequences to deal with suspected cross-contamination and a sequencing artifact. A later analysis calculated a clonal expansion index for each public chain from normalized within-repertoire ranks of inferred template counts. A later analysis computed generation probabilities with a VDJ recombination model fitted to out-of-frame rearrangements, and checked the results against IGoR. In a later analysis, hypergeometric tests were used to score TCR-TCR, TCR-HLA and TCR-CMV co-occurrence, with a repertoire-size bias correction applied to TCR pairs. In a later analysis, false discovery rates were estimated by permuting HLA or CMV assignments 20 times. In a later analysis, co-occurring TCRs were grouped using DBSCAN, with TCRdist sequence similarity added in when clustering inside HLA-allele-positive subsets. For co-occurrence clustering, repertoires with fewer than 30,000 or more than 120,000 public chains were excluded, along with roughly 5 repertoires with anomalous nucleotide sharing. What TCRdb holds here is the immuneACCESS table cut down to in-frame rearrangements. Part of the clones is not present; checked against another copy, under half of the missing clones reflect an unresolved V gene, and the others are unexplained. The V and J calls and the clone size are those of that table, but D and trimming were determined from the DNA. The table for this sample records about 120,000 clones. 5.5% to 8% of the sample rests with the top ten.

Reading from cysteine to phenylalanine, the CDR3 counts 16 amino acids. Only CDR3 DNA is held: 48 bases, read in frame from base 1. The germline V and J ends show losses of 1 base and 0 bases respectively, and no gene match explains 4 bases of the junction. The germline V gene encodes CDR1 SGHTA and CDR2 FQGTGA. The cohort consisted of 666 healthy bone marrow donors. Cohort members were all nominally healthy when sampled, although unrecorded immune exposures were likely present. The donor tested CMV seropositive, placing the donor among the 250 to 350 seropositive members of the cohort. A peripheral blood sample was collected from each donor, and TCR beta sequencing was performed on peripheral blood mononuclear cells. The Qiagen DNeasy Blood Extraction Kit was used to extract genomic DNA from the blood cell samples.

The sample consisted of PBMCs. The chain is made from TRBV7-3 and TRBJ2-3, with 7 middle bases fitting TRBD1. The sequence was obtained from a man aged 35 to 55 in good health and CMV-seropositive. The CDR3 is CASSLNPTGSTDTQYF. The nucleotides are TGTGCCAGCAGCTTAAACCCGACAGGGAGCACAGATACGCAGTATTTT.